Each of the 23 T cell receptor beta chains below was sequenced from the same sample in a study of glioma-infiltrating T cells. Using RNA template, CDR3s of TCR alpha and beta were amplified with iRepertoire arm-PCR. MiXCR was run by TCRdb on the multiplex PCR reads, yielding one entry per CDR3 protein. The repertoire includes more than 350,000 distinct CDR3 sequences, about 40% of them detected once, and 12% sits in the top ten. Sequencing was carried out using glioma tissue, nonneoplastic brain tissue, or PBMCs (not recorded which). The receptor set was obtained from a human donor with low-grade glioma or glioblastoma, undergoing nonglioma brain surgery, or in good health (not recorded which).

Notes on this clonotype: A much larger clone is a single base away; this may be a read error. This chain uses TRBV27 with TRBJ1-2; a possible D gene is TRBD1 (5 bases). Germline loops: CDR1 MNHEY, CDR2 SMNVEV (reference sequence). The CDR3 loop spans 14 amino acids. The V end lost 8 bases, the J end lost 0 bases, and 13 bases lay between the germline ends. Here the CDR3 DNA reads TGTGCCAGCGGACTTGGGGGGGCTAACTATGGCTACACCTTC. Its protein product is CASGLGGANYGYTF.

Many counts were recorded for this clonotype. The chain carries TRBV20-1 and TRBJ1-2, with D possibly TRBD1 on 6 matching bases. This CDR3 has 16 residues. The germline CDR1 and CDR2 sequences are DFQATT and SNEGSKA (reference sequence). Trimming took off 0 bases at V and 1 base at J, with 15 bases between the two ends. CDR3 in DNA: TGCAGTGCTAGAGATCGGAACAGGGAGCTTAACTATGGCTACACCTTC. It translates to CSARDRNRELNYGYTF.

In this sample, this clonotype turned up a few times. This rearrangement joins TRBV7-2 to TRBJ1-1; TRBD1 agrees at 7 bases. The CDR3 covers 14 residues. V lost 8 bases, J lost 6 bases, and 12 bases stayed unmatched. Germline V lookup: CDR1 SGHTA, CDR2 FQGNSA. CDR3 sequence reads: CASYRRDSRAEAFF. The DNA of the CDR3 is TGTGCCAGCTACCGGAGGGACAGTCGCGCTGAAGCTTTCTTT.

The CDR3 here is CAINRGVAASYNEQFF. CDR3 nucleotides: TGTGCCATCAATAGGGGGGTAGCGGCCTCCTACAATGAGCAGTTCTTC. The chain joins TRBV28 to TRBJ2-1; either TRBD1 or TRBD2 may supply D (6 bases each). CDR1 MDHEN and CDR2 SYDVKM come from the germline V gene. CDR3 length equals 16 residues. Trimming stripped 10 bases from V and 0 bases from J, with 19 bases between.

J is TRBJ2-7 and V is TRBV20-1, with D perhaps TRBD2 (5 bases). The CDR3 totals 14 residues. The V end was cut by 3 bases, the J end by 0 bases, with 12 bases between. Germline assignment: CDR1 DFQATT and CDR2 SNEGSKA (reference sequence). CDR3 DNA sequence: TGCAGTGCTAGTGGCGGGCTTAGCTCCTACGAGCAGTACTTC. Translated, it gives CSASGGLSSYEQYF.

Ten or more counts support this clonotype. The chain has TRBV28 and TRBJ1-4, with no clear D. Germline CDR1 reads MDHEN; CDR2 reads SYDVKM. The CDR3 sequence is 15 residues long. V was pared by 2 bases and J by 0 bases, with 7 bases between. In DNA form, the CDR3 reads TGTGCCAGCAGTTTAACACCGGCAACTAATGAAAAACTGTTTTTT. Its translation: CASSLTPATNEKLFF.

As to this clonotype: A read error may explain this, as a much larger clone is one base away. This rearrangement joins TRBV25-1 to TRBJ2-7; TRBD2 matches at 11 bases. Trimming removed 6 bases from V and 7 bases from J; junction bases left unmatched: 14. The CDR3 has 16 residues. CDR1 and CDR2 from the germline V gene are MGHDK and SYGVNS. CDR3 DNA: TGTGCCAGCAGCCGCGGTAGCGGGAGGGTTTTCAATGAGCAGTACTTC. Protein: CASSRGSGRVFNEQYF.

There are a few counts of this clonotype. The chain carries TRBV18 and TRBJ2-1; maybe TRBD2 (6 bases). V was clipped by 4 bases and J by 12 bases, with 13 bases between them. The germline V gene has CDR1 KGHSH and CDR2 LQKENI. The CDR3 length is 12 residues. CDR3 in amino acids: CASSLLLATQFF. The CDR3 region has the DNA TGTGCCAGCTCACTCTTACTAGCAACGCAGTTCTTC.

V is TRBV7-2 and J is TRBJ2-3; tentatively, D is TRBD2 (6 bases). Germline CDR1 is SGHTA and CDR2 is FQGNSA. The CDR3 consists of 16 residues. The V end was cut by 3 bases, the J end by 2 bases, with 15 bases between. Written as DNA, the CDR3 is TGTGCCAGCAGCTTCCCACCCGGGGGAACCACAGATACGCAGTATTTT. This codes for CASSFPPGGTTDTQYF. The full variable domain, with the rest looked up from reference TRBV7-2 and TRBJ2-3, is GAGVSQSPSNKVTEKGKDVELRCDPISGHTALYWYRQSLGQGLEFLIYFQGNSAPDKSGLPSDRFSAERTGGSVSTLTIQRTQQEDSAVYLCASSFPPGGTTDTQYFGPGTRLTVL.

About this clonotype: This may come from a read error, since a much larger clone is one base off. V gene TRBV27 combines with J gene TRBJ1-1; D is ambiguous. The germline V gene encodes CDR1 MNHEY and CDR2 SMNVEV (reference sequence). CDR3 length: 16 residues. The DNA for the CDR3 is TGTGCCAGCAGACTGACACGGCTAACCTCGAACACTGAAGCTCTCTTT. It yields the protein CASRLTRLTSNTEALF.

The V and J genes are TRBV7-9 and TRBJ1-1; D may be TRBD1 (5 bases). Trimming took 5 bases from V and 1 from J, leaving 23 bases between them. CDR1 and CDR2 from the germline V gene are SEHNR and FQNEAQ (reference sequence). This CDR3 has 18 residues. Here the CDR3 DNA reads TGTGCCAGCAGCAGAACCGGGCGGGGCCTTCTGAGGAACACTGAAGCTTTCTTT. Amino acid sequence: CASSRTGRGLLRNTEAFF.

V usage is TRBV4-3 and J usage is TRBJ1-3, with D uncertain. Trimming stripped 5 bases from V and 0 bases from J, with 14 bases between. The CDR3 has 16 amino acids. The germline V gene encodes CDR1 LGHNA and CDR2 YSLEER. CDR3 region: CASSDLDRRSGNTIYF. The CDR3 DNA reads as TGCGCCAGCAGCGACTTGGACCGACGCTCTGGAAACACCATATATTTT.

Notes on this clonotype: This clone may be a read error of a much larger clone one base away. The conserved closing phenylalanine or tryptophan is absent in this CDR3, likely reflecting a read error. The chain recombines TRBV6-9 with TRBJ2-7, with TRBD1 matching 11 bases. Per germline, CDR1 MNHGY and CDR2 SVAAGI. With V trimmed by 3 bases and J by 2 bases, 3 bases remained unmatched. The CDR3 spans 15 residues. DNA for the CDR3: TGTGCCAGCAGTTACGGGACAGGGGGGACCTACGAGCAGTACCTC. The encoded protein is CASSYGTGGTYEQYL.

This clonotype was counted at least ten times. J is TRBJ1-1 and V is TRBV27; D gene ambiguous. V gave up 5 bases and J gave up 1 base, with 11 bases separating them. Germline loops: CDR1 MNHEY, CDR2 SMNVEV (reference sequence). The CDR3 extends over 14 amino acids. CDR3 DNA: TGTGCCAGCAGTACCAATGGGCCGAACACTGAAGCTTTCTTT. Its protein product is CASSTNGPNTEAFF.

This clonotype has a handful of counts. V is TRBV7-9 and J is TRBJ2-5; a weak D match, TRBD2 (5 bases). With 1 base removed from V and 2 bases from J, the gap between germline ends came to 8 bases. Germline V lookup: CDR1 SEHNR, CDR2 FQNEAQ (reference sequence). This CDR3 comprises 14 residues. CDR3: CASSLGTVQETQYF. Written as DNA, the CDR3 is TGTGCCAGCAGCTTAGGGACTGTTCAAGAGACCCAGTACTTC.

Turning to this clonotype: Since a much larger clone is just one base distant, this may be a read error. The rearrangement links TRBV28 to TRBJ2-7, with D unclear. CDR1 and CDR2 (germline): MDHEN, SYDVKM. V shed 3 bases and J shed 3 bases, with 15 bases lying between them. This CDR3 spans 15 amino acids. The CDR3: CASSFQDGRIYEQYF. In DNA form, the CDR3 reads TGTGCCAGCAGTTTCCAGGACGGCAGGATCTACGAGCAGTACTTC.

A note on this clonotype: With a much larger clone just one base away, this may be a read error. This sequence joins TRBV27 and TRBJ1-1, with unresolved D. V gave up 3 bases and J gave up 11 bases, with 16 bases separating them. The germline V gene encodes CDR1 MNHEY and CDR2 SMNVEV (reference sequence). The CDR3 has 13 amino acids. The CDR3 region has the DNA TGTGCCAGCAGTTTTAGCCTCGGATGGGAGGCTTTCTTT. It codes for CASSFSLGWEAFF.

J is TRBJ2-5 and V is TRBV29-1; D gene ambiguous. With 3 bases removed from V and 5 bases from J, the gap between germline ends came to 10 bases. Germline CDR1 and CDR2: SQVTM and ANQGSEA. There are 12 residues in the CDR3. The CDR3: CSVDTCVETQYF. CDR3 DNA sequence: TGCAGCGTTGACACGTGCGTCGAGACCCAGTACTTC.

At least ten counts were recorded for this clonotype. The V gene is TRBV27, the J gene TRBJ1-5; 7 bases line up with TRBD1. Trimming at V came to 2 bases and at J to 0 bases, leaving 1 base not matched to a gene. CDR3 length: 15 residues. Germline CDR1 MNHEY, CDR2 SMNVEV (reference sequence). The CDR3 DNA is TGTGCCAGCAGTTTACAGGGGGATAGCAATCAGCCCCAGCATTTT. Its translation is CASSLQGDSNQPQHF.

The CDR3 bases are TGCAGCGTTGAAGGGTACAATGAGCAGTTCTTC. It encodes CSVEGYNEQFF. V and J are TRBV29-1 and TRBJ2-1; D unclear. The CDR3 loop spans 11 amino acids. The germline V and J ends were trimmed by 1 base and 4 bases, with 2 bases remaining between them. Germline V lookup: CDR1 SQVTM, CDR2 ANQGSEA.

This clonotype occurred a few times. In DNA, the CDR3 is TGCGCCAGCAGCCCGGACGGCGATGAAAAACTGTTTTTT. It is translated as CASSPDGDEKLFF. The chain couples TRBV4-1 to TRBJ1-4; no clear D gene. Germline loops: CDR1 MGHRA, CDR2 YSYEKL. The CDR3 length is 13 residues. Trimming took off 4 bases at V and 6 bases at J, with 9 bases between the two ends.

CDR3 bases: TGCAGTGCTCGGGCGACTAGCGGGAGCACAGATACGCAGTATTTT. It translates to CSARATSGSTDTQYF. V is TRBV20-1 and J is TRBJ2-3; 10 bases match TRBD2. Looked up from germline, CDR1 is DFQATT and CDR2 is SNEGSKA (reference sequence). The CDR3 extends over 15 amino acids. Germline trimming cut 5 bases from V and 0 bases from J; bases unmatched to any gene: 5.

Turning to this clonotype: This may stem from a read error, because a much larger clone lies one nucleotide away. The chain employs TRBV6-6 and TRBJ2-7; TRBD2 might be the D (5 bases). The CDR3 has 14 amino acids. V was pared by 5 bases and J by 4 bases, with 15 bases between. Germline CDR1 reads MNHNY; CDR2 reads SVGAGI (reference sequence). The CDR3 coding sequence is TGTGCCAGCAGTGACCGGGATTCAAAATACGAGCAGTACTTC. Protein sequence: CASSDRDSKYEQYF.